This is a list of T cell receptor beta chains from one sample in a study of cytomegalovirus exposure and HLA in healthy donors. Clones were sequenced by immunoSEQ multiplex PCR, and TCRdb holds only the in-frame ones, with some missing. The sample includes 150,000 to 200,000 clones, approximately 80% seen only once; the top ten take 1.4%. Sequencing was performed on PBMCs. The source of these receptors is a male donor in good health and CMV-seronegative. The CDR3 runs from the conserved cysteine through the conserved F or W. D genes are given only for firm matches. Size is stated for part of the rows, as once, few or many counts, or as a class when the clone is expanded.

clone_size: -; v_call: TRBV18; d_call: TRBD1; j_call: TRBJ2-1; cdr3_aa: CASSPRDRVQYNEQFF; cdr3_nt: TGTGCCAGCTCACCGAGGGACAGGGTGCAATACAATGAGCAGTTCTTC
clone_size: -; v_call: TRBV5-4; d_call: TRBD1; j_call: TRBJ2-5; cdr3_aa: CASSIPGTEETQYF; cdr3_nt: TGTGCCAGCAGCATACCCGGGACAGAAGAGACCCAGTACTTC
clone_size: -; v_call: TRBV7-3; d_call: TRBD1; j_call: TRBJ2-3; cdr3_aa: CASRHGGGQGVTDTQYF; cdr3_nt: TGTGCCAGCAGACACGGAGGGGGACAGGGGGTTACAGATACGCAGTATTTT
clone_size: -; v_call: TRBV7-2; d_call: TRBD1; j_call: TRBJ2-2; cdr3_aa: CASSSRDRGTGELFF; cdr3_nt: TGTGCCAGCAGCTCCCGGGACAGGGGTACCGGGGAGCTGTTTTTT
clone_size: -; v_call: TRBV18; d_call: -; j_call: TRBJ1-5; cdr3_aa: CASSPSGNQPQHF; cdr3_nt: TGTGCCAGCTCACCGTCGGGCAATCAGCCCCAGCATTTT
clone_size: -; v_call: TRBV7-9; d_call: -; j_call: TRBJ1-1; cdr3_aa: CSSSYSLPRLGEAFF; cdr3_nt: TGTTCCAGCAGCTATTCACTACCCCGGTTGGGTGAAGCTTTCTTT
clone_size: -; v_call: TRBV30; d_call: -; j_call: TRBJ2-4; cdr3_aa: CASDSYWGLQYF; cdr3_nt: TGTGCCTCGGATTCCTACTGGGGCCTTCAGTACTTC
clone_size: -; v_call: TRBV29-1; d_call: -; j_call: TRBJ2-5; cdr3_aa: CSVRVGQGETQYF; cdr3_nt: TGCAGCGTTAGGGTAGGGCAGGGTGAGACCCAGTACTTC
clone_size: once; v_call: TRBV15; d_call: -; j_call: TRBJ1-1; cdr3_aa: CATSRNRENTEAFF; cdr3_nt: TGTGCCACCAGCAGAAACAGGGAGAACACTGAAGCTTTCTTT
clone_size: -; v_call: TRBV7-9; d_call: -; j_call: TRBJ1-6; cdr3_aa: CASSLAGRDSPLHF; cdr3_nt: TGTGCCAGCAGCTTAGCGGGGCGAGATTCACCCCTCCACTTT
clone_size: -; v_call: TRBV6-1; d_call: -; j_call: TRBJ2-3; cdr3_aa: CASSPTDTDTQYF; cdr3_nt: TGTGCCAGCAGCCCCACAGACACAGATACGCAGTATTTT
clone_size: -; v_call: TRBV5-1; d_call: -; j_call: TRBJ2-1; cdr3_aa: CASSLNPSSSYNEQFF; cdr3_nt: TGCGCCAGCAGCTTGAATCCCTCGAGCTCCTACAATGAGCAGTTCTTC
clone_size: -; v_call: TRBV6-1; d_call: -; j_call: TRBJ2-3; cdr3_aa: CASSDIETDTQYF; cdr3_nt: TGTGCCAGCAGTGACATTGAGACAGATACGCAGTATTTT
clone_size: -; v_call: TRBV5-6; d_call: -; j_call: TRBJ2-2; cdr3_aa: CASSRDTGELFF; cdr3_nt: TGTGCCAGCAGCCGCGACACCGGGGAGCTGTTTTTT
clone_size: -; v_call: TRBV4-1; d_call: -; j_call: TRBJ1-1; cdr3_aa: CASSQVRGRENTEAFF; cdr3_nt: TGCGCCAGCAGCCAAGTGCGGGGGAGGGAGAACACTGAAGCTTTCTTT
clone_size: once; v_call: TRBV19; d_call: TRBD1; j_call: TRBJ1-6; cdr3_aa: CASSPGQGAQLSPFHF; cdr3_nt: TGTGCCAGTAGTCCCGGACAGGGGGCGCAACTTTCACCCTTCCACTTT
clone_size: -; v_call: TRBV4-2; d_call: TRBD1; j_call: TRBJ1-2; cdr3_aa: CASSRDRDEFYGYTF; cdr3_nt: TGTGCCAGCAGCCGAGACAGGGATGAGTTCTATGGCTACACCTTC
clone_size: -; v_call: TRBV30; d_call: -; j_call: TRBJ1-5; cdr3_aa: CAWSVGTGGQPQHF; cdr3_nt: TGTGCCTGGAGTGTAGGGACTGGGGGTCAGCCCCAGCATTTT
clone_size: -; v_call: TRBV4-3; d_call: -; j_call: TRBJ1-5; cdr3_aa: CASSQDSGLGNQPQHF; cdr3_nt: TGCGCCAGCAGCCAAGATAGTGGACTGGGCAATCAGCCCCAGCATTTT
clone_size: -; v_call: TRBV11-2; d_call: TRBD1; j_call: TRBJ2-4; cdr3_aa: CASSLAPTGGQNIQYF; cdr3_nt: TGTGCCAGCAGCTTAGCCCCGACAGGGGGGCAAAACATTCAGTACTTC
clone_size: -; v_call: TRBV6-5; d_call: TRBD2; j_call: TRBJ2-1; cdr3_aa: CASSYRTSLPYNEQFF; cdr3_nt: TGTGCCAGCAGTTACCGGACTAGCCTACCCTACAATGAGCAGTTCTTC
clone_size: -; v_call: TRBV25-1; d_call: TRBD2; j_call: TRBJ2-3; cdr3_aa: CASSAPLAGGADTQYF; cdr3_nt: TGTGCCAGCAGTGCCCCCCTAGCGGGGGGAGCAGATACGCAGTATTTT
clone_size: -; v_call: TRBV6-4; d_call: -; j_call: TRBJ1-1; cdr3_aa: CASSEQGSGTEAFF; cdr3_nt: TGTGCCAGCAGTGAACAGGGATCGGGCACTGAAGCTTTCTTT
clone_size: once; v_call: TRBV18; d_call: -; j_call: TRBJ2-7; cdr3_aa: CASSDRQVQNYEQYF; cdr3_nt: TGTGCCAGCTCAGATAGACAGGTACAAAACTACGAGCAGTACTTC
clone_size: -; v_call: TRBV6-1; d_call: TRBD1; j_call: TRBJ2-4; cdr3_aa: CASSTRDRGNIQYF; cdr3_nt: TGTGCCAGCAGTACCCGGGACAGGGGAAACATTCAGTACTTC
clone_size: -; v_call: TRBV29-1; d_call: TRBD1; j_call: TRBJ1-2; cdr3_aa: CSVALQGGGYGYTF; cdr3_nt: TGCAGCGTCGCGCTGCAGGGGGGCGGGTATGGCTACACCTTC
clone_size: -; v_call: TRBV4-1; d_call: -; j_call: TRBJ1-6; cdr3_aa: CASSQDHTDRSPLHF; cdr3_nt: TGCGCCAGCAGCCAAGACCATACAGACAGGTCACCCCTCCACTTT
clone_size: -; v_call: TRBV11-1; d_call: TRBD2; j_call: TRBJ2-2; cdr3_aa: CASSPGTSGRAGELFF; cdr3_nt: TGTGCCAGCAGCCCTGGGACTAGCGGGAGAGCCGGGGAGCTGTTTTTT
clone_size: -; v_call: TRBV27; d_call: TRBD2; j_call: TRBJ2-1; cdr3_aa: CASSSSGLAGVGSYNEQFF; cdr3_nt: TGTGCCAGCAGTTCCTCGGGACTAGCGGGAGTCGGCTCCTACAATGAGCAGTTCTTC
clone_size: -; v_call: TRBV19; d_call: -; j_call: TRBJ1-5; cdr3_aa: CASSIMGPPNQPQHF; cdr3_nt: TGTGCCAGTAGTATAATGGGGCCTCCAAATCAGCCCCAGCATTTT
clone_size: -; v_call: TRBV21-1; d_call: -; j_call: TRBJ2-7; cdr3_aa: CASNRRIVRPTYF; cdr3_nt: TGTGCCAGCAACCGGCGGATAGTACGTCCGACTTACTTC
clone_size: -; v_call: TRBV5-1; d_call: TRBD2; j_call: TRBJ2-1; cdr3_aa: CASSPREGLENEQFF; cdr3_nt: TGCGCCAGCAGCCCCCGGGAGGGGTTGGAGAATGAGCAGTTCTTC
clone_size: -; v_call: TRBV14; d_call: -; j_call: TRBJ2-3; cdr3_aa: CASSQEVSRGTDTQYF; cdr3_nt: TGTGCCAGCAGCCAAGAGGTCAGCCGGGGCACAGATACGCAGTATTTT
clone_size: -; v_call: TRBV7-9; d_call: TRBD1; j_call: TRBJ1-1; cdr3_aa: CASSADRGEAFF; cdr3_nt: TGTGCCAGCAGCGCAGACAGGGGAGAAGCTTTCTTT
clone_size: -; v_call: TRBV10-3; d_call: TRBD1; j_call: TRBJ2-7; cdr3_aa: CAIRDTTGAYEQYF; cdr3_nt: TGTGCCATCAGGGACACGACAGGGGCCTACGAGCAGTACTTC
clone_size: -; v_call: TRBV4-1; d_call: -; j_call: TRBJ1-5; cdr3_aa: CASSYRDTRNQPQHF; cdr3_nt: TGCGCCAGCAGCTACCGGGACACTCGCAATCAGCCCCAGCATTTT
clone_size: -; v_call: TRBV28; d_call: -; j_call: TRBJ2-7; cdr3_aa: CASSFRLPEQYF; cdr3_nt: TGTGCCAGCAGTTTTAGACTCCCCGAGCAGTACTTC
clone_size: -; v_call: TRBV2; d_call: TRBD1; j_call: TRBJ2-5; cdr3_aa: CASRGDRVQETQYF; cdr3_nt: TGTGCCAGCAGGGGGGACAGGGTGCAAGAGACCCAGTACTTC
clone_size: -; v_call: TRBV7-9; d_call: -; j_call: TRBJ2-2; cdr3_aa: CSSSIRGSETGELFF; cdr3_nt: TGTTCCAGCAGTATTAGGGGGAGTGAAACCGGGGAGCTGTTTTTT
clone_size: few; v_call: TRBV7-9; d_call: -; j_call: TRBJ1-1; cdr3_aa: CASSLDTGWNTEAFF; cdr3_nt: TGTGCCAGCAGCTTAGATACGGGATGGAACACTGAAGCTTTCTTT
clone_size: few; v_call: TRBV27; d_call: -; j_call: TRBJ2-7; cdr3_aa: CASSLSPTGRYEQYF; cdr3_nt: TGTGCCAGCAGTTTATCTCCGACAGGACGCTACGAGCAGTACTTC
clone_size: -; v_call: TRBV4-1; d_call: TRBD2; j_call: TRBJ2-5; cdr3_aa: CASSQPGTSRETQYF; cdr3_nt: TGCGCCAGCAGCCAGCCCGGGACTAGTAGGGAGACCCAGTACTTC
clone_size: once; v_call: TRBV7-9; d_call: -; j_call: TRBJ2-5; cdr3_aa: CASSLLDFGTQYF; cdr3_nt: TGTGCCAGCAGCTTATTGGACTTTGGGACCCAGTACTTC
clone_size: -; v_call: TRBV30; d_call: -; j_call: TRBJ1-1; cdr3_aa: CAWIQLGQGEAFF; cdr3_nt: TGTGCCTGGATTCAGCTGGGGCAGGGGGAAGCTTTCTTT
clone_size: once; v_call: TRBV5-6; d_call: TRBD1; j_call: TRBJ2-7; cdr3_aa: CASSFGTGFDEQYF; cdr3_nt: TGTGCCAGCAGCTTCGGGACAGGGTTCGACGAGCAGTACTTC
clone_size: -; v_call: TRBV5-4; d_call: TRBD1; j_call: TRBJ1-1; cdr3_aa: CASRRFDRATEAFF; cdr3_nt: TGTGCCAGCAGAAGATTTGACAGGGCCACTGAAGCTTTCTTT
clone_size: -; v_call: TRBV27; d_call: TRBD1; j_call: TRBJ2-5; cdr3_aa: CASSPGTGRETQYF; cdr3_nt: TGTGCCAGCAGTCCTGGGACAGGGAGGGAGACCCAGTACTTC
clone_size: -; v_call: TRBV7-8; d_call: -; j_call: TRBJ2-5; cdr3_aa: CASSLGDVRETQYF; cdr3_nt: TGTGCCAGCAGCCTCGGGGATGTTCGAGAGACCCAGTACTTC
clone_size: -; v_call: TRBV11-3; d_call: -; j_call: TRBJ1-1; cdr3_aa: CASSLDRRGEAFF; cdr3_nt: TGTGCCAGCAGCTTAGATCGGAGGGGTGAAGCTTTCTTT
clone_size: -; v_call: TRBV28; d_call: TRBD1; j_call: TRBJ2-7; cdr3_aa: CASSLADRTVYEQYF; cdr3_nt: TGTGCCAGCAGTTTAGCGGACAGGACGGTCTACGAGCAGTACTTC
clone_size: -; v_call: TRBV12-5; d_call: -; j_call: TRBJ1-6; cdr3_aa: CASAVTDNSPLHF; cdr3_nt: TGTGCTAGTGCCGTGACAGATAATTCACCCCTCCACTTT
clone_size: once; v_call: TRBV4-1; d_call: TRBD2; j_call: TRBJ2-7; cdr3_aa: CASSQDPGTSYEQYF; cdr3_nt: TGCGCCAGCAGCCAAGATCCCGGGACTAGCTACGAGCAGTACTTC
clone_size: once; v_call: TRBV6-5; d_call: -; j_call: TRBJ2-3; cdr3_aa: CASSYNPSGSTDTQYF; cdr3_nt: TGTGCCAGCAGTTACAACCCGAGCGGGAGCACAGATACGCAGTATTTT
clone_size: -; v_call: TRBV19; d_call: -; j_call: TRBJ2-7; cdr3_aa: CASSIAAFTEHSSYEQYF; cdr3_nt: TGTGCCAGTAGTATAGCCGCTTTTACAGAACACAGCTCCTACGAGCAGTACTTC